Shown below are 8 T cell receptor beta chains from a single sample sequenced in a study of post-analysis software for immune sequencing data. General observations from the study: When patients were compared with controls, 4 or 5 TRBV segments were more frequent, TRBV5-6, TRBV5-1 and TRBV20-1 among them.

For these TCRs, the target antigens are not known. Prepared TCR beta cDNA libraries contained unique molecular identifiers. MiXCR, run by TCRdb on the PCR reads, gives a single entry per CDR3 protein. The data show fewer than 850,000 distinct CDR3 sequences, around 42% seen once. The specimen sequenced was blood. The receptors derive from a girl aged 10 to 17 with multiple sclerosis.

This clonotype was picked up a small number of times. The V and J genes are TRBV6-5 and TRBJ2-7; perhaps TRBD2 as D (6 bases). The CDR3 is 13 residues long. The germline gives CDR1 MNHEY, CDR2 SVGAGI. V was shortened by 2 bases and J by 5 bases, with 10 bases between the two germline ends. This CDR3 is CASSYGGGDEQYF. CDR3 in DNA: TGTGCCAGCAGTTACGGGGGAGGCGACGAGCAGTACTTC.

V and J are TRBV27 and TRBJ1-2; D might be TRBD1 (6 bases). The CDR3 has 14 amino acids. CDR1 is MNHEY and CDR2 is SMNVEV in the germline V gene (reference sequence). V lost 3 bases, J lost 1 base, and 9 bases lay in between. CDR3 nucleotides: TGTGCCAGCAGTTTGACCAGGGGTAACTATGGCTACACCTTC. It yields the protein CASSLTRGNYGYTF.

In this sample, this clonotype turned up a few times. The chain joins TRBV4-2 to TRBJ2-1, with no clear D. CDR1 is LGHNA, CDR2 YNFKEQ, per germline. There are 13 residues in the CDR3. Trimming cost V 0 bases and J 10 bases, with 10 bases left between them. The CDR3 DNA reads TGTGCCAGCAGCCAAGATGAACGGGCCGAGCAGTTCTTC. Translation: CASSQDERAEQFF.

This clonotype was seen a few times. The CDR3 coding sequence is TGCAGTGCGATCGGCCCTCTTCAAGAGACCCAGTACTTC. It specifies CSAIGPLQETQYF. The rearrangement links TRBV20-1 to TRBJ2-5; D gene unclear. The CDR3 totals 13 residues. CDR1 and CDR2 (germline): DFQATT, SNEGSKA (reference sequence). The ends were cut back, 6 bases at V and 2 bases at J, with 13 bases in the middle.

The chain couples TRBV4-3 to TRBJ2-1; 7 bases agree with TRBD1. With V trimmed by 0 bases and J by 0 bases, 5 bases remained unmatched. The CDR3 runs 17 residues. Germline CDR1 LGHNA, CDR2 YSLEER. CDR3 in DNA: TGCGCCAGCAGCCAAGATCTCTACAGGGGCTCCTACAATGAGCAGTTCTTC. The encoded protein is CASSQDLYRGSYNEQFF.

The sample holds one count of this clonotype. V and J are TRBV6-6 and TRBJ2-1, with D uncertain. The germline V gene encodes CDR1 MNHNY and CDR2 SVGAGI (reference sequence). V was shortened by 3 bases and J by 5 bases, with 11 bases between the two germline ends. This CDR3 has 14 amino acids. The CDR3 nucleotides read TGTGCCAGCAGTTATCTTGGGGTTGACAATGAGCAGTTCTTC. Amino acids: CASSYLGVDNEQFF.

The chain has TRBV12-3 or TRBV12-4 and TRBJ2-5; D is possibly TRBD2 (7 bases). The CDR3 totals 15 residues. The V and J ends lost 3 bases and 4 bases respectively, with 15 bases between them. CDR3 sequence: CASSLGGARGETQYF. The CDR3 DNA sequence: TGTGCCAGCAGTTTGGGGGGGGCGCGGGGAGAGACCCAGTACTTC.

The V and J genes are TRBV12-3 or TRBV12-4 and TRBJ1-5, with a tentative D call TRBD1 (6 bases). The CDR3 totals 15 residues. V lost 3 bases and J lost 1, with 10 bases in between. CDR3 protein: CASSLMGHSNQPQHF. CDR3 coding DNA: TGTGCCAGCAGTTTGATGGGACACAGCAATCAGCCCCAGCATTTT.